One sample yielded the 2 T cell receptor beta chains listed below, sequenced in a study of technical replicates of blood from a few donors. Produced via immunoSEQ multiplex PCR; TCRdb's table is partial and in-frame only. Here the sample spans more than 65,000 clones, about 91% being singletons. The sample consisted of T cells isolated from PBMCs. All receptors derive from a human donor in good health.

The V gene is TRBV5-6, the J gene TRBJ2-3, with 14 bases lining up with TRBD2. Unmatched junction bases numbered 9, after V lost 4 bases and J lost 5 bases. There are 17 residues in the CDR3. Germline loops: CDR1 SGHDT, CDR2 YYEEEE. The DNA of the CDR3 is TGTGCCAGCAGCCCGCTAGGACTAGCGGGAGGAAGAGATACGCAGTATTTT. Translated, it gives CASSPLGLAGGRDTQYF.

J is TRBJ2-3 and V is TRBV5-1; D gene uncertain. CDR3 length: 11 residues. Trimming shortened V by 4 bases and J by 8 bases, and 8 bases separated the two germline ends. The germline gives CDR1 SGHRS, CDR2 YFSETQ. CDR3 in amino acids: CASSLLSTQYF. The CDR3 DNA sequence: TGCGCCAGCAGCCTACTGTCTACGCAGTATTTT.